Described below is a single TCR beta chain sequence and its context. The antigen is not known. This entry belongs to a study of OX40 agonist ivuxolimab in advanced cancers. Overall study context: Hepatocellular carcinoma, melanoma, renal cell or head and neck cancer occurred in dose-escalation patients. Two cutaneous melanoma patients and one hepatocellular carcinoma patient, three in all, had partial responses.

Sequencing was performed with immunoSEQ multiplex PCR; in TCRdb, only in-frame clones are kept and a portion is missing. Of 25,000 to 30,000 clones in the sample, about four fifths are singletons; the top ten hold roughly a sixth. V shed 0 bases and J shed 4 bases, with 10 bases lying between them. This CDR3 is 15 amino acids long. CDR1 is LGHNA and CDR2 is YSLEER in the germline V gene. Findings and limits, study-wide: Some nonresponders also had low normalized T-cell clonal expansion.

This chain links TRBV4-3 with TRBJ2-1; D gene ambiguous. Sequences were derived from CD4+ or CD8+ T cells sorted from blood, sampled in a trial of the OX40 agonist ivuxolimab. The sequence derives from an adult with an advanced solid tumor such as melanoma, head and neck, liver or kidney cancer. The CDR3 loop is CASSQDTHKYNEQFF. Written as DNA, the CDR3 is TGCGCCAGCAGCCAAGACACTCACAAGTACAATGAGCAGTTCTTC.